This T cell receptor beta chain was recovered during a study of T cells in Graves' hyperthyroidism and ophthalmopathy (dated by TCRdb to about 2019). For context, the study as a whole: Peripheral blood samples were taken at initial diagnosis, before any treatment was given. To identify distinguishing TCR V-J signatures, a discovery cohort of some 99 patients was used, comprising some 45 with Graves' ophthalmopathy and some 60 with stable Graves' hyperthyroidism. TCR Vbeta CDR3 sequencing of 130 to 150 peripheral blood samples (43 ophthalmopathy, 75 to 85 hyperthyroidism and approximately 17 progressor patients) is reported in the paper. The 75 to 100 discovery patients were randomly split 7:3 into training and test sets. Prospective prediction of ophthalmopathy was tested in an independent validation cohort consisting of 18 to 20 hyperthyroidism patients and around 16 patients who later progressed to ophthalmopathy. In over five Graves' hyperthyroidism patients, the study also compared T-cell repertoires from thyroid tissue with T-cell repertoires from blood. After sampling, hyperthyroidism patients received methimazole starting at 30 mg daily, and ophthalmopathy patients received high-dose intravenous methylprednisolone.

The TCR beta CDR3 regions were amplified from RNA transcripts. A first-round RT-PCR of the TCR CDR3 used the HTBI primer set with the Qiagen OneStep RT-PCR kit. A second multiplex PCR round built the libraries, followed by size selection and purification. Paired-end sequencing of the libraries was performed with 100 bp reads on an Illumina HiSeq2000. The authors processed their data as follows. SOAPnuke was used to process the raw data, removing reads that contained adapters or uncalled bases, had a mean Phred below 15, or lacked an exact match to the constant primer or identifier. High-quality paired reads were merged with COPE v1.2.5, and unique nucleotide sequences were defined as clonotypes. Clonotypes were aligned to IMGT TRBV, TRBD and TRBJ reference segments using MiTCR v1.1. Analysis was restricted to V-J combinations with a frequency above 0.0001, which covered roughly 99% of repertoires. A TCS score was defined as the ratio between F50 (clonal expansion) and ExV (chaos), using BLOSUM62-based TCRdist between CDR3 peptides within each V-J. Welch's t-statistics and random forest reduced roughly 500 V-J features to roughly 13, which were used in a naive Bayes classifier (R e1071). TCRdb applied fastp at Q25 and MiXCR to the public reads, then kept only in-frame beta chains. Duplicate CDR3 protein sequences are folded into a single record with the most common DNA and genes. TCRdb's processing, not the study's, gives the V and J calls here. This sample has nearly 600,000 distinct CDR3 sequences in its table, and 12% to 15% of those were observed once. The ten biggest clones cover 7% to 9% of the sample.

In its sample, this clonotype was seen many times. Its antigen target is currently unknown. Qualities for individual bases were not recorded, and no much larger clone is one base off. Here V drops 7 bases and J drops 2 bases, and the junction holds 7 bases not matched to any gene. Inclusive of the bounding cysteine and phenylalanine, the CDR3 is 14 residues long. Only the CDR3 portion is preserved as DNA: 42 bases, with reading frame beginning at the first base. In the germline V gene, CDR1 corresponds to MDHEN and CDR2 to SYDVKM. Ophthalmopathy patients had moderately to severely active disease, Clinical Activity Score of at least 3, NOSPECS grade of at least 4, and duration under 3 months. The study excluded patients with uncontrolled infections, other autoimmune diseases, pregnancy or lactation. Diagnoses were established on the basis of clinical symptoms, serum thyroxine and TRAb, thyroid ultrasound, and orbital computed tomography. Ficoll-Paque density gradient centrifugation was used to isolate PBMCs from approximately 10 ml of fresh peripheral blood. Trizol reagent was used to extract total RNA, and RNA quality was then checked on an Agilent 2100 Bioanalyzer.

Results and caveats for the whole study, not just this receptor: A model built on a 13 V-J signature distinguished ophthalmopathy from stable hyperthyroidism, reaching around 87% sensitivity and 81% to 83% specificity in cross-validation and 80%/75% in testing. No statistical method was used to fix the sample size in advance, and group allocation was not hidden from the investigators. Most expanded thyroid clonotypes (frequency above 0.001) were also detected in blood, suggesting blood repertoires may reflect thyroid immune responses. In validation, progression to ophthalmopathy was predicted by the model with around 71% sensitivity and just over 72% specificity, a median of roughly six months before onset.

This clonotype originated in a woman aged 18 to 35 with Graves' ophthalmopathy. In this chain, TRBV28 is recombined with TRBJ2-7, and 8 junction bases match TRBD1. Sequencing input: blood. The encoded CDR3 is CASTPGQGTYEQYF. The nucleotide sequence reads TGTGCCAGCACCCCCGGACAGGGCACCTACGAGCAGTACTTC. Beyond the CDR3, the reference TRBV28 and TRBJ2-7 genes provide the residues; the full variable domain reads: DVKVTQSSRYLVKRTGEKVFLECVQDMDHENMFWYRQDPGLGLRLIYFSYDVKMKEKGDIPEGYSVSREKKERFSLILESASTNQTSMYLCASTPGQGTYEQYFGPGTRLTVT.